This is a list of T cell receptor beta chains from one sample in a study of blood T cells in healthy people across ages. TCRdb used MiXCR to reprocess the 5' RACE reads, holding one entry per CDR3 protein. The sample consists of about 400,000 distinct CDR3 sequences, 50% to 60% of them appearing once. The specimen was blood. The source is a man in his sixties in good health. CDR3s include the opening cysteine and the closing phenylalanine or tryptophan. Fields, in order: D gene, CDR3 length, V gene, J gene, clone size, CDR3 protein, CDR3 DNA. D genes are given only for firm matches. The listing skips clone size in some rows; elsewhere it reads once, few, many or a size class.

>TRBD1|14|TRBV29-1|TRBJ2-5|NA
CSVARQGLRETQYF
TGCAGCGTTGCACGACAGGGATTGAGAGAGACCCAGTACTTC
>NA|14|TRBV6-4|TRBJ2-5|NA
CASSTGQIQETQYF
TGTGCCAGCAGTACTGGGCAGATCCAAGAGACCCAGTACTTC
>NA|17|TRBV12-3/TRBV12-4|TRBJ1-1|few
CASSLRRQGAMNTEAFF
TGTGCCAGCAGTTTAAGGCGGCAGGGCGCCATGAACACTGAAGCTTTCTTT
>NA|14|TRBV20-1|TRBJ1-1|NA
CSASSARGKTEAFF
TGCAGTGCTAGCTCCGCCAGGGGCAAAACTGAAGCTTTCTTT
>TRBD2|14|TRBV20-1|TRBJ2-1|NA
CSAQTGTSDDEQFF
TGCAGTGCGCAAACCGGGACTAGTGACGATGAGCAGTTCTTC
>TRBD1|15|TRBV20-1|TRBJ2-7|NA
CSASGTGGFSYEQYF
TGCAGTGCTAGCGGTACAGGGGGATTCTCCTACGAGCAGTACTTC
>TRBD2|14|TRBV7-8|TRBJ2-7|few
CASSLAGLVGEQYF
TGTGCCAGCAGCTTAGCGGGACTAGTTGGGGAGCAGTACTTC
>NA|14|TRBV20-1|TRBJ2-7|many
CSAQRGRASYEQYF
TGCAGTGCTCAAAGAGGCAGGGCCTCCTACGAGCAGTACTTC
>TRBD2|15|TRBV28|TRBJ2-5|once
CASRKTSGGKETQCF
TGTGCCAGCCGGAAGACTAGCGGGGGGAAAGAGACCCAGTGCTTC
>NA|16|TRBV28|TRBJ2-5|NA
CASRDPRRQYQETQYF
TGTGCCAGCAGAGACCCCCGTCGACAGTACCAAGAGACCCAGTACTTC
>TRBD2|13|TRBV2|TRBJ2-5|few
CASSVSGEETQYF
TGTGCCAGCAGTGTGAGCGGGGAAGAGACCCAGTACTTC
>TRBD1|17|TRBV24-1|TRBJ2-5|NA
CATSDERTGRYQETQYF
TGTGCCACCAGTGATGAACGGACAGGACGATACCAAGAGACCCAGTACTTC
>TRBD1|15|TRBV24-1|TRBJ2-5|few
CATSDPTGGRETQYF
TGTGCCACCAGTGACCCCACAGGGGGCCGGGAGACCCAGTACTTC
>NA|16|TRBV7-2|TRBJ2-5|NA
CASSLASRPAQETQYF
TGTGCCAGCAGCTTAGCTTCTCGGCCGGCCCAAGAGACCCAGTACTTC
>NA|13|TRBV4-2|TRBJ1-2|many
CASSPTGIYGYTF
TGTGCCAGCAGCCCGACAGGCATCTATGGCTACACCTTC
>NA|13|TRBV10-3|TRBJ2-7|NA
CATFKGLLGEQYF
TGTGCCACCTTCAAGGGCCTACTTGGCGAGCAGTACTTC
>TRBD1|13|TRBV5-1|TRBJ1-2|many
CASSPDRGYGYTF
TGTGCCAGCAGCCCGGACAGGGGCTATGGCTACACCTTC
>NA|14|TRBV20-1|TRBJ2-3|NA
CSARPEAGPDTQYF
TGCAGTGCTAGGCCCGAGGCGGGTCCAGATACGCAGTATTTT
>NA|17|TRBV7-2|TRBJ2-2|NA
CASSDQARAVNTGELFF
TGTGCCAGCAGCGATCAGGCGAGGGCGGTGAACACCGGGGAGCTGTTTTTT
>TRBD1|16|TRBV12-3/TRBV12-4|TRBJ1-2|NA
CASSIRQGAPHYGYTF
TGTGCCAGCAGTATCCGACAGGGGGCCCCCCACTATGGCTACACCTTC
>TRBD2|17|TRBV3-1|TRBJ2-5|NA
CAGSQMGTGGSGETQYF
TGTGCCGGCAGCCAAATGGGAACGGGAGGTTCAGGGGAGACCCAGTACTTC
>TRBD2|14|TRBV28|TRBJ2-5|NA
CASRLAGASETQYF
TGTGCCAGCAGACTAGCGGGAGCCTCAGAGACCCAGTACTTC
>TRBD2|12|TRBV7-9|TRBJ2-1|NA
CASSRTSSEQFF
TGTGCCAGCAGCCGGACTAGCTCTGAGCAGTTCTTC
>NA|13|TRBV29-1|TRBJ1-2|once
CSVEGRGFYGYTF
TGCAGCGTTGAAGGCAGGGGTTTTTATGGCTACACCTTC
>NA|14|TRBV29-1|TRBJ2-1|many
CSVDEGGWYNEQFF
TGCAGCGTGGACGAGGGTGGTTGGTACAATGAGCAGTTCTTC
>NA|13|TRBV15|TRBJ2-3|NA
CATSRVSTDTQYF
TGTGCCACCAGCAGAGTGTCGACAGATACGCAGTATTTT
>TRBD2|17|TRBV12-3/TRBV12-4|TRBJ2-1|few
CASSFGPTSGGNNEQFF
TGTGCCAGCAGTTTCGGCCCGACTAGCGGGGGGAACAATGAGCAGTTCTTC
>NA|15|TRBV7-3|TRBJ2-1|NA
CASSLVSAIYNEQFF
TGTGCCAGCAGCTTAGTTAGCGCCATATACAATGAGCAGTTCTTC
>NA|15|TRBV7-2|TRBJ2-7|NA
CASSLGPGRPYEQYF
TGTGCCAGCAGCTTAGGGCCAGGCCGACCCTACGAGCAGTACTTC
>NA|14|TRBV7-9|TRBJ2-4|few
CASSLLDSRNIQYF
TGTGCCAGCAGCCTACTGGACAGTCGTAACATTCAGTACTTC
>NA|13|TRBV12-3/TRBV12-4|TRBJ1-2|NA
CASSHGFSYGYTF
TGTGCCAGCAGTCACGGTTTTTCCTATGGCTACACCTTC
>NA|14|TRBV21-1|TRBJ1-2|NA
CASSKRTAVYGYTF
TGTGCCAGCAGCAAACGGACGGCCGTCTATGGCTACACCTTC
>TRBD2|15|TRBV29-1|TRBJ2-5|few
CSVEGTSGRRETQYF
TGCAGCGTTGAAGGGACTAGCGGGAGACGGGAGACCCAGTACTTC
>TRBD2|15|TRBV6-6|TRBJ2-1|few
CASSPESGSYNEQFF
TGTGCCAGCAGCCCCGAGAGCGGGAGCTACAATGAGCAGTTCTTC
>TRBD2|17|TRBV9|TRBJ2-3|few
CASSVDPSGRITDTQYF
TGTGCCAGCAGCGTAGATCCTAGCGGGAGGATCACAGATACGCAGTATTTT